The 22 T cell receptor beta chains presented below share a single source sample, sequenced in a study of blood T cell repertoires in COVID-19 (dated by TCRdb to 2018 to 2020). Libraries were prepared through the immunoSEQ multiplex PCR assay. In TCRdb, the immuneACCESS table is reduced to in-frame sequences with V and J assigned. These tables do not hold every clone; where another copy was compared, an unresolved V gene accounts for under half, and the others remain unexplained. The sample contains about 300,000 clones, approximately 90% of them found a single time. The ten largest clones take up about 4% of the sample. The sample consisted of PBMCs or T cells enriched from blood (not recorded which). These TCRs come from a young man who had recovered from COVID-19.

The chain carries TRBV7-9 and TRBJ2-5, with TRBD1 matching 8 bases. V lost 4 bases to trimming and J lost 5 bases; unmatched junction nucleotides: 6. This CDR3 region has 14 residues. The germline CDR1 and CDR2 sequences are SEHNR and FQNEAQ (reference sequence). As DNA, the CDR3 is TGTGCCAGCAGCTCGGACAGGGAGTGGGAGACCCAGTACTTC. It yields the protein CASSSDREWETQYF.

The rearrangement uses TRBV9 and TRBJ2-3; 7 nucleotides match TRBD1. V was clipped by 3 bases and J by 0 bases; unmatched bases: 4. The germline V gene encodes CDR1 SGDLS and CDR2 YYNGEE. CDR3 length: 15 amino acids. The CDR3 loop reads CASSAGTVSTDTQYF. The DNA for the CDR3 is TGTGCCAGCAGCGCCGGGACAGTGAGCACAGATACGCAGTATTTT.

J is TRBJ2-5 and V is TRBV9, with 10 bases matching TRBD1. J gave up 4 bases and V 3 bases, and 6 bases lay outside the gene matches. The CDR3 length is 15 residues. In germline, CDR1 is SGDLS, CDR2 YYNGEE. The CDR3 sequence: CASSARDRGGETQYF. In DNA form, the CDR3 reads TGTGCCAGCAGCGCCCGGGACAGGGGTGGAGAGACCCAGTACTTC.

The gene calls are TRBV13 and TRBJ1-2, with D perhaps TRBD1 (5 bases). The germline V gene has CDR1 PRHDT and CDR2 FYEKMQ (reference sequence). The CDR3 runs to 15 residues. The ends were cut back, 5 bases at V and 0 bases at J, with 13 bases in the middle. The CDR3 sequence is CASSPGGLANYGYTF. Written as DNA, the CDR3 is TGTGCCAGCAGCCCCGGGGGGTTAGCTAACTATGGCTACACCTTC.

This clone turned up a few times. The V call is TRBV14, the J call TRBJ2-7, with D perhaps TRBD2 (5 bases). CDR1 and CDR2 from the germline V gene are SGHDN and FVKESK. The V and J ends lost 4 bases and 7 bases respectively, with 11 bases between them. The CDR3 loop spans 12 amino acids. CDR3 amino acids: CASSLGRREQYF. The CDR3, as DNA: TGTGCCAGCAGCCTTGGGAGACGGGAGCAGTACTTC.

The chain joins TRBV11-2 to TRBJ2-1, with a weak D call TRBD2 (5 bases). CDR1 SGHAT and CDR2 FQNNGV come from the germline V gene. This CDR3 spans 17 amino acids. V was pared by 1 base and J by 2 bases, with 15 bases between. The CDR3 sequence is CASSLGRDKPPYNEQFF. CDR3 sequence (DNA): TGTGCCAGCAGCTTAGGTCGGGATAAACCCCCCTACAATGAGCAGTTCTTC.

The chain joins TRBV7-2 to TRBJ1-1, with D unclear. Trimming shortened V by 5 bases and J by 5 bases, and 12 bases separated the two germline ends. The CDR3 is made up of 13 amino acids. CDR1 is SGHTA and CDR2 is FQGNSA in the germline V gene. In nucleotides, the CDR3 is TGTGCCAGCAGCATATCAGGCAGTACTGAAGCTTTCTTT. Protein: CASSISGSTEAFF.

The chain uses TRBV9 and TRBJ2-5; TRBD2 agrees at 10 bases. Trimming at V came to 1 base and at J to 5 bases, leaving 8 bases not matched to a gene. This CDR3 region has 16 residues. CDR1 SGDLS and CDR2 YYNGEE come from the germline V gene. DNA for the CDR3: TGTGCCAGCAGCGTATGGAGCGGGGGGGGTTTGGAGACCCAGTACTTC. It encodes CASSVWSGGGLETQYF.

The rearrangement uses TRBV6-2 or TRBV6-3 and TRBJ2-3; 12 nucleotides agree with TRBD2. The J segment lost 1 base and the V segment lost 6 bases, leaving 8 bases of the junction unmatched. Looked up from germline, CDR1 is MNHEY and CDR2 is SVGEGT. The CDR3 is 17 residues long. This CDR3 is CASSETSGGPRTDTQYF. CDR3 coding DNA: TGTGCCAGCAGCGAGACTAGCGGGGGACCCCGCACAGATACGCAGTATTTT.

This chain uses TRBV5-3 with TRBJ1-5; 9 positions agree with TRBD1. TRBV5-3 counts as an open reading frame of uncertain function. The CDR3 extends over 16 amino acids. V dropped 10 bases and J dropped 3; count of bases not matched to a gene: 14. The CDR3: CACPGTGRNDNQPQHF. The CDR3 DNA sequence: TGTGCCTGCCCCGGGACAGGGCGTAACGACAATCAGCCCCAGCATTTT.

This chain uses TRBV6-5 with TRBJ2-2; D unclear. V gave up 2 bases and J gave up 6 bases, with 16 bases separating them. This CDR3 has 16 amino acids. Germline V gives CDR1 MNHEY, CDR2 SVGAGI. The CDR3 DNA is TGTGCCAGCAGTTACCAGCCAAGGAGTTTAGCCGGGGAGCTGTTTTTT. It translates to CASSYQPRSLAGELFF.

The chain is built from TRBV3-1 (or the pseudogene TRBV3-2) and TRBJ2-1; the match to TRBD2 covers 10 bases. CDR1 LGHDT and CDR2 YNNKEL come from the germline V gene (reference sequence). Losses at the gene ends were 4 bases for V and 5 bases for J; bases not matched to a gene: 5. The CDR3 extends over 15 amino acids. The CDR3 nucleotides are TGTGCCAGCAGCCGTCCAGCGGGGGGGCACAATGAGCAGTTCTTC. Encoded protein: CASSRPAGGHNEQFF.

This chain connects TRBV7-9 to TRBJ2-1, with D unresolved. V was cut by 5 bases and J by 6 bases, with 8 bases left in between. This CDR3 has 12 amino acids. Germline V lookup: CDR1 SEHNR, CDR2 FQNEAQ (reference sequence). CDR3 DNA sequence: TGTGCCAGCAGCCCTATGATCAATGAGCAGTTCTTC. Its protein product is CASSPMINEQFF.

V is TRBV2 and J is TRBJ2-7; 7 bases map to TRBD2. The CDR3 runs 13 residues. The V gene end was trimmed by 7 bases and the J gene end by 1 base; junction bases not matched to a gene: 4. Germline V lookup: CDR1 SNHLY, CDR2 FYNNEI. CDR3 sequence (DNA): TGTGCCAGCATTGGGCGGGAGTCCTACGAGCAGTACTTC. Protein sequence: CASIGRESYEQYF.

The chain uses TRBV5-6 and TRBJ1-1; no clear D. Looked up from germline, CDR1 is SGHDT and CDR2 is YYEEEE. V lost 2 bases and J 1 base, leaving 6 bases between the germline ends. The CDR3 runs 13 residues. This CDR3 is CASSFEANTEAFF. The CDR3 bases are TGTGCCAGCAGCTTTGAAGCGAACACTGAAGCTTTCTTT. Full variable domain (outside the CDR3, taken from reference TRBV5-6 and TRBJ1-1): DAGVTQSPTHLIKTRGQQVTLRCSPKSGHDTVSWYQQALGQGPQFIFQYYEEEERQRGNFPDRFSGHQFPNYSSELNVNALLLGDSALYLCASSFEANTEAFFGQGTRLTVV.

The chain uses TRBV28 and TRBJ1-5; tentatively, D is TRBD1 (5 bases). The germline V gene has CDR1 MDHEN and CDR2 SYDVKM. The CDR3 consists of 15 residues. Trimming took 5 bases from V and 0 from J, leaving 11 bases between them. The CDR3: CASSPLGGSNQPQHF. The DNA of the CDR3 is TGTGCCAGCAGTCCCCTGGGGGGTAGCAATCAGCCCCAGCATTTT.

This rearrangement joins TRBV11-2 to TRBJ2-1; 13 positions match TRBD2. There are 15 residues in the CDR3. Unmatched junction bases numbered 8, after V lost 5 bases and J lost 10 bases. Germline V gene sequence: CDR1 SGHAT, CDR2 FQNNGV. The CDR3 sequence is CASSLTSGGAQEQFF. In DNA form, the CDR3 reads TGTGCCAGCAGCCTAACTAGCGGGGGGGCTCAGGAGCAGTTCTTC.

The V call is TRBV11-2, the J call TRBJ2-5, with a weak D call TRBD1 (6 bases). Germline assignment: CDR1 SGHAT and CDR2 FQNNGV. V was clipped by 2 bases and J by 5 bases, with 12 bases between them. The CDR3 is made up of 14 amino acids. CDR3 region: CASSLQGLEETQYF. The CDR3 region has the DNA TGTGCCAGCAGCTTACAGGGGTTGGAGGAGACCCAGTACTTC.

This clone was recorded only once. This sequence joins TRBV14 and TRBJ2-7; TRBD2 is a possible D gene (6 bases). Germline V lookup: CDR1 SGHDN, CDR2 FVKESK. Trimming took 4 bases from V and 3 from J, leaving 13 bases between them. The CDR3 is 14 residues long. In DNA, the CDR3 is TGTGCCAGCAGCCTTATTACGGGGGTCTACGAGCAGTACTTC. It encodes CASSLITGVYEQYF.

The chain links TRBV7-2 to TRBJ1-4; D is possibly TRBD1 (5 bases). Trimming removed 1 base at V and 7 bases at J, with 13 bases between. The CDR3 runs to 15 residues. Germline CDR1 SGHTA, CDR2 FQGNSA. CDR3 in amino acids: CASSLVIAGSEKLFF. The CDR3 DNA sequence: TGTGCCAGCAGCTTAGTGATAGCAGGGTCTGAAAAACTGTTTTTT.

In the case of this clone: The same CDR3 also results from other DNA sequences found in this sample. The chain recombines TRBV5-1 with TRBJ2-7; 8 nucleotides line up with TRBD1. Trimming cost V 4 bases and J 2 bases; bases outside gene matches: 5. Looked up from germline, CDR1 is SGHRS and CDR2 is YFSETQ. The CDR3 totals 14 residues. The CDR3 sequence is CASSRGQGPYEQYF. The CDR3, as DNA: TGCGCCAGCAGCCGAGGACAGGGTCCCTACGAGCAGTACTTC.

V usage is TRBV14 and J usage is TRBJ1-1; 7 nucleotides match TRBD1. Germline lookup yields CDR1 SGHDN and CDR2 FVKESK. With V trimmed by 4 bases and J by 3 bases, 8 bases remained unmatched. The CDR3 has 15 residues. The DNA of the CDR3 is TGTGCCAGCAGCCTCGCACCACAGGGGTACACTGAAGCTTTCTTT. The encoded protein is CASSLAPQGYTEAFF.